The source of this T cell receptor (beta chain) is a study of early stage breast cancer tumors. Study outcomes and limitations: In about 90% of the 16 patients, blood comparison separated tumor from normal breast.

The CDR3 spans 17 residues. Blood replicates held 0.5 ug DNA, tumor or normal breast approximately 1.5 ug, two each. Data came from immunoSEQ multiplex PCR; TCRdb stores just in-frame clones and leaves some out. Counted here are tens of thousands of clones, about 80% occurring once; the ten biggest clones make up approximately 3.6%. This clone was observed a handful of times. Its specificity is not known. This receptor was obtained from a person in their thirties with breast cancer. The chain uses TRBV21-1 and TRBJ2-1; TRBD2, the table's D call, lacks a check against the DNA. TRBV21-1 is noted as a pseudogene. The sample was blood. For the CDR3, the DNA is TGTGCCAGCAGCAAAGGACTAGCGGGAGGGCCGAGGGATGAGCAGTTCTTC. Amino acid sequence: CASSKGLAGGPRDEQFF.